This entry is about one TCR beta chain. What this receptor recognizes is not known. No base-level quality is on record; no much larger clone is a single base apart. These data come from a study of blood T cell repertoires in COVID-19 (dated by TCRdb to about 2020). For context, the study as a whole: The collaborator samples originated in the United States, Italy and Spain and spanned the acute and convalescent phases of COVID-19. The prospective study material was composed of cDNA or gDNA derived from T cells, B-cell-depleted T cells, or PBMCs. The dataset comprised deeply sampled blood TCRbeta repertoires from subjects exposed to, actively infected with, or recovered from COVID-19. The repertoires were made available in a free public database intended to serve as a resource for research on the immune response to SARS-CoV-2. Samples were obtained from the ongoing ImmuneRACE study (first 160 participants) and from 1,254 subjects provided by 6 global collaborators. Sample metadata almost always included a de-identified subject ID, COVID-19 status, age in years and sex. Where HLA class I and class II types were available, the types were taken from metadata supplied by the sample provider, not from assay-based typing. The full study reports these points: How much clinical and demographic metadata was included differed by source and by participant, and the metadata was provided uncurated.

Based on the germline V gene, the CDR1 and CDR2 sequences are SGHRS and YFSETQ. Counted from cysteine to phenylalanine, this CDR3 has 14 amino acids. Kept here is only the CDR3 DNA, which spans 42 bases and is read in frame from base 1. V ends up 4 bases short and J 1 base short, with an unmatched junction base count of 3. TCRbeta CDR3 regions were amplified from genomic DNA using the immunoSEQ Assay, a bias-controlled multiplex PCR. As for how the authors treated the data: Within the assay, amplification of reference gene primers was used to estimate how many nucleated cells each sample contained. To quantify the absolute abundance of each unique TCRbeta CDR3 rearrangement, sequence reads were collapsed and filtered. For each sample, productive Simpson clonality was calculated as the square root of Simpson's diversity index across productive rearrangements. Sourced from immuneACCESS, this table was stored by TCRdb with only in-frame sequences that have V and J called. A share of the clones is absent; for the studies checked, an unresolved V gene accounts for under half, and the remainder has no known explanation. V and J calls and clone size are as listed in that table; D and trimming were resolved from the DNA. The table for this sample lists 65,000 to 85,000 clones; 70% to 90% of them were counted only once. Clones ranked in the top ten supply about 4.4% of the sample.

Collaborating institutions collected whole blood in K2EDTA tubes following their own protocols. For TCRbeta analysis, collaborators shipped samples in one of three forms: frozen whole blood, isolated PBMCs, or DNA extracted from either of those sample types. Sequencing was done on a sample of peripheral blood. Here the chain combines TRBV5-1 and TRBJ2-5; the junction holds 8 bases that match TRBD2. This TCR came from a man aged 50-60 years with active COVID-19. This receptor carries the CDR3 CASSVGGVQETQYF. The DNA sequence is given as TGCGCCAGCAGCGTCGGGGGGGTCCAAGAGACCCAGTACTTC.